The next 24 T cell receptor beta chains were all read from a single sample in a study of blood T cell repertoires in COVID-19. Profiled with immunoSEQ multiplex PCR; TCRdb holds only in-frame clones, not every one. The table includes about 52,000 clones, 86% detected once. The sequenced sample consisted of peripheral blood. These receptors came from a man in his 70s with acute or convalescent COVID-19.

This clone occurred once. The rearrangement uses TRBV6-5 and TRBJ1-4; possibly TRBD1 for D (6 bases). There are 13 residues in the CDR3. The germline V gene has CDR1 MNHEY and CDR2 SVGAGI. Trimming removed 8 bases at V and 6 bases at J, with 13 bases between. This chain's CDR3 is CASASQGYEKLFF. The CDR3 nucleotides are TGTGCCAGCGCGAGCCAGGGGTATGAAAAACTGTTTTTT.

The genes are TRBV24-1 and TRBJ2-1, with no clear D. V was shortened by 6 bases and J by 8 bases, with 10 bases between the two germline ends. Germline values: CDR1 KGHDR, CDR2 SFDVKD. This CDR3 is 12 amino acids long. The DNA of the CDR3 is TGTGCCACCAGTTATATGGGCGATGAGCAGTTCTTC. Translated: CATSYMGDEQFF.

V is TRBV19 and J is TRBJ1-5; D is unresolved. The germline V and J ends were trimmed by 4 bases and 0 bases, with 10 bases remaining between them. This CDR3 region has 15 residues. The V gene's germline CDR1 is LNHDA and CDR2 SQIVND (reference sequence). CDR3 bases: TGTGCCAGTAGTACGGGATCTTATAGCAATCAGCCCCAGCATTTT. The encoded protein is CASSTGSYSNQPQHF.

The chain has TRBV4-1 and TRBJ2-3; D may be TRBD1 (6 bases). CDR3 length equals 15 residues. Deletions cut 4 bases from V and 3 bases from J, with 14 bases between. Germline V gene data show CDR1 as MGHRA and CDR2 as YSYEKL. DNA of the CDR3: TGCGCCAGCAGCCTCATCAGGGGTCGGACAGATACGCAGTATTTT. It specifies CASSLIRGRTDTQYF.

The rearrangement links TRBV29-1 to TRBJ1-1; 8 nucleotides match TRBD1. The germline V gene has CDR1 SQVTM and CDR2 ANQGSEA. CDR3 length: 12 amino acids. With 7 bases clipped from V and 1 base from J, the junction kept 2 bases outside the gene matches. In DNA form, the CDR3 reads TGCAGCGCAGGGGGCGGGAACACTGAAGCTTTCTTT. Translation gives CSAGGGNTEAFF.

This clone was seen only a few times. The chain links TRBV27 to TRBJ2-1; D may be TRBD2 (6 bases). Germline CDR1 MNHEY, CDR2 SMNVEV (reference sequence). The CDR3 runs to 15 residues. V shed 8 bases and J shed 0 bases, with 14 bases lying between them. The CDR3 sequence is CASGLAGSSYNEQFF. For the CDR3, the DNA is TGTGCCAGCGGATTGGCGGGGAGCTCCTACAATGAGCAGTTCTTC.

The V gene is TRBV3-1 (or the pseudogene TRBV3-2), the J gene TRBJ2-7; 10 nucleotides align to TRBD1. The CDR3 extends over 14 amino acids. Per germline, CDR1 LGHDT and CDR2 YNNKEL (reference sequence). V lost 4 bases and J lost 5; bases outside the gene matches: 5. This CDR3 reads CASSRGQGGNEQYF. CDR3 in DNA: TGTGCCAGCAGCCGAGGACAGGGGGGGAACGAGCAGTACTTC.

The sample holds one count of this clone. The chain recombines TRBV9 with TRBJ2-7, with 12 positions matching TRBD2. The CDR3 is 18 amino acids. CDR1 and CDR2 from the germline V gene are SGDLS and YYNGEE. V was clipped by 0 bases and J by 3 bases; unmatched bases: 10. The CDR3 DNA reads as TGTGCCAGCAGCGTAGTCCCGGGGCCGACTAGCGGGAGCTACGAGCAGTACTTC. It translates to CASSVVPGPTSGSYEQYF. Full variable domain (outside the CDR3, taken from reference TRBV9 and TRBJ2-7): DSGVTQTPKHLITATGQRVTLRCSPRSGDLSVYWYQQSLDQGLQFLIQYYNGEERAKGNILERFSAQQFPDLHSELNLSSLELGDSALYFCASSVVPGPTSGSYEQYFGPGTRLTVT.

This clone was observed a single time. The rearrangement joins TRBV11-2 to TRBJ2-5; TRBD1 matches 9 bases. J was trimmed by 4 bases and V by 1 base; bases with no gene match: 4. The CDR3 is 15 residues long. Germline-derived CDR1 and CDR2 are SGHAT and FQNNGV. The chain's CDR3 is CASSLGDRDGETQYF. The DNA for the CDR3 is TGTGCCAGCAGCTTAGGGGACAGGGATGGAGAGACCCAGTACTTC.

This sequence joins TRBV6-5 and TRBJ1-6, with D possibly being TRBD1 (5 bases). Trimming removed 4 bases from V and 7 bases from J, with 8 bases in between. The germline gives CDR1 MNHEY, CDR2 SVGAGI. This CDR3 contains 13 residues. CDR3 region: CASSSTDNSPLHF. In DNA form, the CDR3 reads TGTGCCAGCAGTTCGACAGACAATTCACCCCTCCACTTT.

The CDR3 region is CASSTGHATDTQYF. Here the CDR3 DNA reads TGTGCCAGCAGCACCGGACATGCCACAGATACGCAGTATTTT. The rearrangement links TRBV5-4 to TRBJ2-3, with D perhaps matching TRBD1 (5 bases). The germline V gene encodes CDR1 SGHNT and CDR2 YYREEE (reference sequence). The CDR3 covers 14 residues. Trimming took 4 bases from V and 2 from J, leaving 11 bases between them.

The CDR3 DNA follows: TGCGCCAGCAGCCAAGATTTTACGGCAGGGGTGCAGCCCCAGCATTTT. Its translation is CASSQDFTAGVQPQHF. The rearrangement uses TRBV4-3 and TRBJ1-5, with TRBD1 as a possible D gene (6 bases). Germline assignment: CDR1 LGHNA and CDR2 YSLEER. The CDR3 is 16 amino acids. Trimming took off 0 bases at V and 7 bases at J, with 16 bases between the two ends.

The V gene is TRBV9, the J gene TRBJ2-1; 7 positions agree with TRBD2. V lost 0 bases to trimming and J lost 10 bases; unmatched junction nucleotides: 7. Germline V CDR1 and CDR2: SGDLS, YYNGEE. The CDR3 length is 14 residues. CDR3 loop: CASSVEREGLEQFF. Here the CDR3 DNA reads TGTGCCAGCAGCGTAGAGAGGGAGGGCCTCGAGCAGTTCTTC.

The V gene is TRBV27, the J gene TRBJ2-2, with 7 bases fitting TRBD1. This CDR3 is built from 16 residues. Germline V gene lookup returns CDR1 MNHEY and CDR2 SMNVEV (reference sequence). J was trimmed by 1 base and V by 6 bases; bases with no gene match: 8. DNA for the CDR3: TGTGCCAGCAGCCGTAGTGGGACAGTGAACACCGGGGAGCTGTTTTTT. Its translation: CASSRSGTVNTGELFF.

The chain has TRBV19 and TRBJ2-3, with 7 bases that match TRBD1. The J segment lost 1 base and the V segment lost 3 bases, leaving 4 bases of the junction unmatched. Germline-derived CDR1 and CDR2 are LNHDA and SQIVND (reference sequence). The CDR3 is 15 residues long. The CDR3 nucleotides are TGTGCCAGTAGTATTAGTGGACAGGGCACAGATACGCAGTATTTT. Encoded protein: CASSISGQGTDTQYF.

The V gene is TRBV27, the J gene TRBJ1-2; 11 positions match TRBD1. Trimming took 4 bases from V and 9 from J; bases not matched to a gene: 10. Germline V lookup: CDR1 MNHEY, CDR2 SMNVEV (reference sequence). This CDR3 comprises 15 residues. The CDR3 region is CASSSTGTGGGRYTF. For the CDR3, the DNA is TGTGCCAGCAGTTCGACCGGGACAGGGGGTGGTCGCTACACCTTC.

There are a few counts of this clone. This chain joins TRBV29-1 and TRBJ1-1; D is unclear. The CDR3 spans 13 residues. The V and J ends lost 4 bases and 5 bases respectively, with 14 bases between them. The germline CDR1 and CDR2 sequences are SQVTM and ANQGSEA. The CDR3 loop is CSVVEQPWTEAFF. CDR3 coding DNA: TGCAGCGTTGTTGAACAGCCCTGGACTGAAGCTTTCTTT.

In this sample, this clone turned up once. The junction departs from germline at one end; a sequencing error may be responsible. The chain is built from TRBV3-1 (or the pseudogene TRBV3-2) and TRBJ1-1; 8 positions agree with TRBD1. Germline V lookup: CDR1 LGHDT, CDR2 YNNKEL (reference sequence). The CDR3 sequence is 12 residues long. The CDR3 DNA reads TGTGCCAGCAGCCAAGGGACAGGGAGAATCCACTTT. Translated, it gives CASSQGTGRIHF.

The chain has TRBV27 and TRBJ1-2; TRBD1 is a possible D gene (6 bases). V was cut by 5 bases and J by 1 base, with 14 bases left in between. CDR1 is MNHEY and CDR2 is SMNVEV in the germline V gene (reference sequence). The CDR3 contains 15 residues. The CDR3, as DNA: TGTGCCAGCAGTCCCTCGAACAGGGTTAACTATGGCTACACCTTC. It translates to CASSPSNRVNYGYTF.

This rearrangement joins TRBV29-1 to TRBJ2-2; D not certain. Trimming took 4 bases from V and 1 from J, leaving 7 bases between them. The germline V gene has CDR1 SQVTM and CDR2 ANQGSEA. CDR3 length: 13 residues. Here the CDR3 reads CSVGAGNTGELFF. The CDR3 nucleotides read TGCAGCGTTGGGGCAGGGAACACCGGGGAGCTGTTTTTT.

The CDR3 spells CASSPHYEQYF. As DNA, the CDR3 is TGTGCCAGCAGTCCCCACTACGAGCAGTACTTC. The J gene is TRBJ2-7, the V gene TRBV28; D remains unclear. The CDR3 length is 11 residues. Germline loops: CDR1 MDHEN, CDR2 SYDVKM. V lost 5 bases to trimming and J lost 3 bases, with 5 bases between them. Drawing the rest from reference TRBV28 and TRBJ2-7, the complete variable domain is DVKVTQSSRYLVKRTGEKVFLECVQDMDHENMFWYRQDPGLGLRLIYFSYDVKMKEKGDIPEGYSVSREKKERFSLILESASTNQTSMYLCASSPHYEQYFGPGTRLTVT.

The chain links TRBV27 to TRBJ1-5, with D possibly TRBD1 on 6 matching bases. Deletions cut 10 bases from V and 0 bases from J, with 16 bases between. The length of the CDR3 is 15 residues. The germline gives CDR1 MNHEY, CDR2 SMNVEV (reference sequence). The CDR3 here is CATQATGNSNQPQHF. CDR3 bases: TGTGCCACCCAAGCAACAGGGAATAGCAATCAGCCCCAGCATTTT.

The chain uses TRBV10-3 and TRBJ1-5; 7 bases line up with TRBD1. Germline V gene sequence: CDR1 ENHRY, CDR2 SYGVKD. The CDR3 is 17 amino acids. With V trimmed by 2 bases and J by 0 bases, 7 bases remained unmatched. CDR3 sequence (DNA): TGTGCCATCAGTGAGGAACAGGGGATCTATAGCAATCAGCCCCAGCATTTT. Protein product: CAISEEQGIYSNQPQHF.

The V call is TRBV28, the J call TRBJ1-3; D perhaps matches TRBD1 (6 bases). The V gene's germline CDR1 is MDHEN and CDR2 SYDVKM. V lost 0 bases and J lost 2, with 8 bases in between. The CDR3 loop spans 15 amino acids. Written as DNA, the CDR3 is TGTGCCAGCAGTTTATGGGGGGCTGCTGGAAACACCATATATTTT. Translating gives CASSLWGAAGNTIYF.